The 6 T cell receptor beta chains below were found in one sample sequenced in a study of low-dose radiotherapy and immunotherapy resistance in tumors. Primers targeting TRAV and TRBV primed first-strand cDNA, covering alpha and beta chains. A roughly 19-cycle PCR with a constant-region primer and V-primer adapter amplified TCRs. MiXCR was run by TCRdb on the reads, yielding one entry per CDR3 protein. The sample includes 10,000 to 15,000 distinct CDR3 sequences, around three fifths seen only once; the top ten take less than 8.5%. The source of these receptors is a human donor with advanced metastatic prostate, ovarian, gallbladder or colorectal cancer (not recorded which). This table probably holds off-target reads from a library built for another chain.

This clonotype has more than one count but fewer than ten. The chain combines TRBV12-3 or TRBV12-4 with TRBJ2-5; 13 nucleotides align to TRBD2. V lost 5 bases to trimming and J lost 4 bases; unmatched junction nucleotides: 4. CDR3 length equals 15 residues. CDR3 DNA: TGTGCCAGCAGTCGGACTAGCGGGGGTCGAGAGACCCAGTACTTC. Encoded protein: CASSRTSGGRETQYF.

J is TRBJ1-5 and V is TRBV6-8, with D possibly being TRBD1 (5 bases). V was clipped by 6 bases and J by 1 base, with 16 bases between them. The CDR3 spans 16 residues. The V gene's germline CDR1 is MNHGY and CDR2 SAAAGT. The CDR3 loop is CASSRGEGPSNQPQHF. The DNA for the CDR3 is TGTGCCAGCAGCCGAGGAGAGGGGCCAAGCAATCAGCCCCAGCATTTT.

There are a few counts of this clonotype. This chain joins TRBV9 and TRBJ2-3; 9 bases are a match to TRBD1. This CDR3 comprises 14 residues. Germline trimming cut 3 bases from V and 3 bases from J; bases unmatched to any gene: 2. Germline CDR1 SGDLS, CDR2 YYNGEE. CDR3 in DNA: TGTGCCAGCAGCGAAGGGACAGGGACAGATACGCAGTATTTT. Translating it yields CASSEGTGTDTQYF.

This clonotype was found a few times. The gene calls are TRBV2 and TRBJ2-1; 7 bases map to TRBD2. The V segment lost 8 bases and the J segment 0 bases; nucleotides outside the gene matches: 13. Germline V gives CDR1 SNHLY, CDR2 FYNNEI. This CDR3 has 17 residues. Here the CDR3 DNA reads TGTGCCAGCGGGGGGGGAGGGAGGATAAGCTCCTACAATGAGCAGTTCTTC. As protein: CASGGGGRISSYNEQFF.

This sequence joins TRBV28 and TRBJ2-2, with D hard to call. Germline-derived CDR1 and CDR2 are MDHEN and SYDVKM. V lost 11 bases and J 0 bases, leaving 10 bases between the germline ends. The CDR3 is 13 residues long. CDR3 bases: TGTGCCCTTAAGTCATCGAACACCGGGGAGCTGTTTTTT. Translating gives CALKSSNTGELFF.

The chain joins TRBV11-2 to TRBJ1-4; D call uncertain. Trimming stripped 1 base from V and 4 bases from J, with 10 bases between. Per germline, CDR1 SGHAT and CDR2 FQNNGV. The CDR3 loop spans 15 amino acids. Here the CDR3 DNA reads TGTGCCAGCAGCTTAGTGGCAGGTCTTAATGAAAAACTGTTTTTT. Residues: CASSLVAGLNEKLFF.